The 32 T cell receptor beta chains below were found in one sample sequenced in a study of CD8+ T cells in alopecia areata. Researchers sorted pooled cutaneous lymph node cells on the basis of CD4, CD8alpha, NKG2D, NKG2ACE and other markers. Extracted from the samples, RNA was reverse transcribed into cDNA to serve as the sequencing template. Some clones are missing from TCRdb's copy, which holds only in-frame ones; the method was immunoSEQ multiplex PCR. The table lists 250,000 or so clones, with no singletons. Sequencing was carried out using CD4+ T cells sorted from a lymph node. The receptors were sampled from a C3H/HeJ mouse with alopecia areata. The strain's MHC haplotype is H2-k.

A word on this clone: The germline and genes are mouse ones. The read stops 4 residues short of the end of the CDR3; the missing end is completed from the germline J gene. The chain links TRBV13-1 to TRBJ2-1; tentatively, D is TRBD1 (5 bases). In germline, CDR1 is NSHNY, CDR2 SYGAGN. The CDR3 length is 12 residues. Trimming left V 7 bases short and J 1 base short, with 6 bases between. CDR3 DNA, as far as it was read: TGTGCCAGCGGACAAAACTATGCT. Translation: CASGQNYA. The CDR3, in full, reads CASGQNYAEQFF.

This clone turned up a few times. Any gene name here is a mouse gene name. The DNA ends 4 residues before the CDR3 does, and the rest of the CDR3 is filled in from the germline J gene. Other DNA sequences in the sample encode the same CDR3. The genes are TRBV1 and TRBJ1-1, with a possible D match to TRBD1 (5 bases). V was cut by 3 bases and J by 0 bases, with 8 bases left in between. Germline-derived CDR1 and CDR2 are NSQYPW and LRSPGD (reference sequence). The CDR3 is made up of 14 amino acids. CDR3 residues: CTCSAGRANTEVFF. CDR3 bases read: TGCACCTGCAGTGCTGGCAGGGCAAACACA. Variable domain in full (rest from reference TRBV1 and TRBJ1-1): VTLLEQNPRWRLVPRGQAVNLRCILKNSQYPWMSWYQQDLQKQLQWLFTLRSPGDKEVKSLPGADYLATRVTDTELRLQVANMSQGRTLYCTCSAGRANTEVFFGKGTRLTVV.

This clone occurred a few times. Gene and germline names: mouse. The read finishes 3 residues shy of the CDR3 end, and the germline J gene is used to complete it. V gene TRBV1 combines with J gene TRBJ1-6; TRBD1 agrees at 7 bases. TRBJ1-6 is an open reading frame whose function is uncertain. V shed 3 bases and J 6 bases; nucleotides not matched to a gene: 2. Germline values: CDR1 NSQYPW, CDR2 LRSPGD (reference sequence). This CDR3 is 14 amino acids long. The CDR3 DNA, read in part, is TGCACCTGCAGTGCGGGGACAGTTAATTCGCCC. Protein sequence: CTCSAGTVNSP. In full, the CDR3 reads CTCSAGTVNSPLYF.

Note on this clone: Mouse gene names and germline throughout. The read is 4 residues too short to cover the CDR3 end, so that end is filled in from the germline J gene. At the DNA level, this CDR3 is encoded by other sequences in the same sample as well. The chain is built from TRBV19 and TRBJ2-1; the match to TRBD2 covers 11 bases. The CDR3 sequence is 16 residues long. Germline CDR1 reads FNHDT; CDR2 reads SITEND (reference sequence). The trim removed 5 bases at V and 1 base at J, leaving 5 bases unmatched. The covered CDR3 bases are TGTGCCAGCAGCCCTGACTGGGGGGGAAACTATGCT. This encodes CASSPDWGGNYA. The entire CDR3 reads CASSPDWGGNYAEQFF. Together with reference TRBV19 and TRBJ2-1, the CDR3 gives the full variable domain: GGIITQTPKFLIGQEGQKLTLKCQQNFNHDTMYWYRQDSGKGLRLIYYSITENDLQKGDLSEGYDASREKKSSFSLTVTSAQKNEMAVFLCASSPDWGGNYAEQFFGPGTRLTVL.

This clone was counted between two and nine times. Any gene name here is a mouse gene name. The read ends 4 residues early relative to the CDR3; the germline J gene fills the gap. This rearrangement joins TRBV19 to TRBJ1-2; 8 nucleotides agree with TRBD1. The germline CDR1 and CDR2 sequences are FNHDT and SITEND (reference sequence). CDR3 length equals 14 residues. The V and J ends lost 3 bases and 4 bases, in that order; junction bases with no gene match: 5. CDR3 bases read: TGTGCCAGCAGTAAAACAGGGGGAAGCTCC. Its translation is CASSKTGGSS. The CDR3 as a whole reads CASSKTGGSSDYTF.

About this clone itself: All gene names here are mouse names. The read finishes 3 residues shy of the CDR3 end, and the germline J gene is used to complete it. This rearrangement joins TRBV13-1 to TRBJ1-6, with 9 bases that match TRBD1. TRBJ1-6 is an open reading frame, and its role is uncertain. The V segment lost 2 bases and the J segment 7 bases; nucleotides outside the gene matches: 4. There are 15 residues in the CDR3. The germline gives CDR1 NSHNY, CDR2 SYGAGN. The DNA read from the CDR3 is TGTGCCAGCAGTGAAACAGGGGGCGCGAATTCGCCC. Its translation: CASSETGGANSP. The whole CDR3 sequence reads CASSETGGANSPLYF.

A remark on this clone: Mouse names are used for the genes. The sequence runs out 4 residues before the end of the CDR3; the remainder is reconstructed from the germline J gene. The chain combines TRBV13-3 with TRBJ2-1; TRBD1 matches at 8 bases. The CDR3 is 14 amino acids. The germline gives CDR1 NNHDY, CDR2 SYVADS. This CDR3 reads CASRLQGAGAEQFF. The DNA read from the CDR3 is TGTGCCAGCAGACTCCAGGGGGCGGGGGCT.

As for this clone: Mouse gene names apply. The missing CDR3 end, 4 residues past where the read stops, is filled in from the germline J gene. V gene TRBV31 combines with J gene TRBJ2-1; D may match TRBD1 or TRBD2 (5 bases each). This CDR3 is 13 amino acids long. V was pared by 1 base and J by 3 bases, with 7 bases between. Germline V lookup: CDR1 GKSSPN, CDR2 SITVG. The sequenced CDR3 bases are TGTGCCTGGAGTCAGGGGACCTATGCT. Translation gives CAWSQGTYA. The whole CDR3 sequence reads CAWSQGTYAEQFF.

This clone was seen only a few times. The germline and genes are mouse ones. The sequenced part of the CDR3 DNA is TGTGCCAGCGGTGCCACCGGGACAACAAACACA. It is translated as CASGATGTTNT. Given in full, the CDR3 is CASGATGTTNTEVFF. V usage is TRBV13-2 and J usage is TRBJ1-1; D is possibly TRBD1 (6 bases). The CDR3 goes on 4 residues after the read ends, and that part is filled in from the germline J gene. Deletions cut 3 bases from V and 0 bases from J, with 12 bases between. This CDR3 has 15 amino acids. Germline CDR1 and CDR2: NNHNN and SYGAGS (reference sequence).

To note about this clone: Genes and germline are mouse. Coverage ceases 4 residues before the CDR3 finishes, and the germline J gene fills in the end. At the DNA level, this CDR3 is encoded by other sequences in the same sample as well. This chain links TRBV13-3 with TRBJ1-1; 7 positions agree with TRBD1. This CDR3 has 14 residues. Per the germline V gene, CDR1 is NNHDY and CDR2 is SYVADS. Losses at the gene ends were 2 bases for V and 0 bases for J; bases not matched to a gene: 1. The CDR3 here is CASSDRGANTEVFF. The CDR3 DNA, read in part, is TGTGCCAGCAGTGACAGGGGGGCAAACACA.

For this clone: Gene and germline names: mouse. Sequencing ends 4 residues short of the CDR3 end; the germline J gene provides the rest. The J gene is TRBJ2-3, the V gene TRBV31; 12 bases are shared with TRBD2. Germline V gene sequence: CDR1 GKSSPN, CDR2 SITVG. V lost 5 bases to trimming and J lost 0 bases; unmatched junction nucleotides: 3. This CDR3 region has 15 residues. CDR3 protein: CAWRDWGASAETLYF. Partial CDR3 DNA: TGTGCCTGGCGGGACTGGGGGGCTAGTGCAGAA.

This clone has a handful of counts. Genes and germline come from the mouse. The CDR3 end falls 4 residues outside the read, so it is completed with the germline J gene. This chain links TRBV13-3 with TRBJ2-1, with D perhaps TRBD1 (5 bases). The V gene's germline CDR1 is NNHDY and CDR2 SYVADS. Trimming pared 2 bases from V and 5 bases from J, leaving 8 bases between. The CDR3 totals 13 residues. CDR3 DNA (partial): TGTGCCAGCAGTGACAGGGAGGATGCT. Translation: CASSDREDA. The entire CDR3 protein is CASSDREDAEQFF.

Comments on this clone: Gene names are mouse gene names. Read data end 4 residues before the CDR3 end; the end is taken from the germline J gene. This chain links TRBV19 with TRBJ2-1; TRBD2 matches at 8 bases. The CDR3 has 15 amino acids. Germline trimming cut 6 bases from V and 1 base from J; bases unmatched to any gene: 6. CDR1 and CDR2 from the germline V gene are FNHDT and SITEND (reference sequence). This chain's CDR3 is CASTKLGENYAEQFF. The DNA read from the CDR3 is TGTGCCAGCACCAAACTGGGGGAGAACTATGCT.

As for this clone: Mouse gene names and germline throughout. The read comes to an end 4 residues before the CDR3 does, leaving the germline J gene to fill in the end. The rearrangement uses TRBV1 and TRBJ2-5, with 10 bases fitting TRBD1. The germline V gene encodes CDR1 NSQYPW and CDR2 LRSPGD (reference sequence). The CDR3 covers 15 residues. The CDR3 loop reads CTCSADGTGEDTQYF. The covered CDR3 bases are TGCACCTGCAGTGCAGATGGGACAGGGGAAGAC.

Comments on this clone: Gene names and germline match the mouse. The read gets to within 4 residues of the CDR3 end, and the germline J gene fills in the rest. Other DNA variants within this sample encode the same CDR3. This chain uses TRBV13-1 with TRBJ2-2, with 7 positions matching TRBD2. The CDR3 is 15 residues long. The trim removed 3 bases at V and 1 base at J, leaving 3 bases unmatched. Germline-derived CDR1 and CDR2 are NSHNY and SYGAGN. The CDR3 here is CASSGGGLNTGQLYF. Incomplete CDR3 DNA: TGTGCCAGCAGTGGGGGGGGATTAAACACCGGG.

Regarding this clone: Genes here carry mouse names. The sequence runs out 3 residues before the end of the CDR3; the remainder is reconstructed from the germline J gene. The chain has TRBV19 and TRBJ1-6, with no clear D. TRBJ1-6 is given ORF status, its function remaining uncertain. V lost 1 base and J 7 bases, leaving 9 bases between the germline ends. Germline V gene sequence: CDR1 FNHDT, CDR2 SITEND (reference sequence). The CDR3 totals 14 residues. This chain's CDR3 is CASSIMGTNSPLYF. The CDR3 DNA, read in part, is TGTGCCAGCAGTATAATGGGTACGAATTCGCCC.

To note about this clone: Genes here carry mouse names. The DNA ends 4 residues before the CDR3 does, and the rest of the CDR3 is filled in from the germline J gene. The chain joins TRBV13-1 to TRBJ2-1; 9 bases match TRBD1. The CDR3 runs to 16 residues. CDR1 and CDR2 from the germline V gene are NSHNY and SYGAGN. Trimming cost V 0 bases and J 3 bases; bases outside gene matches: 4. Incomplete CDR3 DNA: TGTGCCAGCAGTGATGTGGGACAGGGATCCTATGCT. Amino acids: CASSDVGQGSYA. The CDR3 as a whole reads CASSDVGQGSYAEQFF.

This clone was recorded a few times. The gene names here belong to mouse. The missing CDR3 end, 4 residues past where the read stops, is filled in from the germline J gene. This same CDR3 is encoded by further DNA sequences in the sample. The chain links TRBV13-2 to TRBJ2-1; no definite D call. With 0 bases removed from V and 6 bases from J, the gap between germline ends came to 4 bases. The CDR3 sequence is 12 residues long. Germline assignment: CDR1 NNHNN and CDR2 SYGAGS (reference sequence). The CDR3 sequence: CASGDAGAEQFF. The sequenced part of the CDR3 DNA is TGTGCCAGCGGTGATGCTGGTGCT.

Of note for this clone: Mouse germline and gene names are used. The read terminates 4 residues ahead of where the CDR3 ends, so the germline J gene completes it. The rearrangement uses TRBV13-1 and TRBJ2-1; 14 bases line up with TRBD2. The CDR3 covers 16 residues. Germline-derived CDR1 and CDR2 are NSHNY and SYGAGN. CDR3 DNA (partial): TGTGCCAGCAGTGATGAGGGACTGGGGGGGCGGGCT. Protein sequence: CASSDEGLGGRA. The CDR3 reads in full as CASSDEGLGGRAEQFF.

This clone has just a few counts. Each gene name is a mouse one. The read finishes 4 residues shy of the CDR3 end, and the germline J gene is used to complete it. J is TRBJ1-1 and V is TRBV1; maybe TRBD1 (6 bases). Germline V gene sequence: CDR1 NSQYPW, CDR2 LRSPGD (reference sequence). The CDR3 runs to 13 residues. Trimming left V 6 bases short and J 1 base short, with 9 bases between. The CDR3 spells CTCRWDINTEVFF. The covered CDR3 bases are TGCACCTGCAGGTGGGACATAAACACA.

Remarks on this clone: Gene names are mouse gene names. The read stops 4 residues short of the end of the CDR3; the missing end is completed from the germline J gene. The chain is built from TRBV13-3 and TRBJ2-5, with 12 bases aligning to TRBD2. CDR3 length equals 15 residues. Per the germline V gene, CDR1 is NNHDY and CDR2 is SYVADS. The CDR3 DNA, read in part, is TGTGCCAGCAGTGCCCCGGGACTGGGGGGAGAC. It specifies CASSAPGLGGD. Given in full, the CDR3 is CASSAPGLGGDTQYF.

This clone turned up a few times. Genes here carry mouse names. The read terminates 4 residues ahead of where the CDR3 ends, so the germline J gene completes it. This chain uses TRBV13-1 with TRBJ2-7; perhaps TRBD1 as D (5 bases). The CDR3 has 15 residues. V was clipped by 3 bases and J by 0 bases, with 13 bases between them. Germline V gives CDR1 NSHNY, CDR2 SYGAGN. Incomplete CDR3 DNA: TGTGCCAGCAGTGGCCACAGGAGGAGCTCCTAT. Amino acids: CASSGHRRSSY. The whole CDR3 sequence is CASSGHRRSSYEQYF.

This clone was counted between two and nine times. Gene names are the mouse ones. The read ends 4 residues early relative to the CDR3; the germline J gene fills the gap. The chain combines TRBV5 with TRBJ2-1, with D perhaps TRBD2 (7 bases). CDR3 length: 15 residues. Germline CDR1 and CDR2: LGHNA and YNLKQL (reference sequence). V dropped 0 bases and J dropped 6 bases, with 12 bases sitting between them. Here the CDR3 reads CASSQDPGGGAEQFF. CDR3 DNA, as far as it was read: TGTGCCAGCAGCCAAGATCCGGGGGGCGGTGCT.

Note on this clone: Each gene name is a mouse one. The CDR3: CASSDGTGGARDTQYF. The part of the CDR3 DNA that was read is TGTGCCAGCAGTGATGGGACTGGGGGGGCGCGGGAC. V is TRBV13-1 and J is TRBJ2-5; 13 positions agree with TRBD2. The read stops 4 residues short of the end of the CDR3; the missing end is completed from the germline J gene. Germline V gene lookup returns CDR1 NSHNY and CDR2 SYGAGN. This CDR3 has 16 amino acids.

This clone was seen only a few times. Each gene name is a mouse one. The sequenced fragment ends 3 residues before the CDR3 boundary, so the rest is inferred from the germline J gene. The J gene is TRBJ1-6, the V gene TRBV13-1; 8 nucleotides line up with TRBD1. TRBJ1-6 is sorted into the ORF group, with uncertain function. CDR1 is NSHNY and CDR2 is SYGAGN in the germline V gene. This CDR3 has 13 amino acids. The V segment lost 6 bases and the J segment 8 bases; nucleotides outside the gene matches: 4. The CDR3: CASTPDRDSPLYF. The CDR3 bases that were read are TGTGCCAGCACCCCGGACAGGGATTCGCCC.

Concerning this clone itself: The genes are named according to mouse. CDR3 bases read: TGCACCTGCAGTGGGCCTGGGGGGAGCTCCTAT. Its protein product is CTCSGPGGSSY. The CDR3 in its entirety is CTCSGPGGSSYEQYF. The chain combines TRBV1 with TRBJ2-7; TRBD2 matches 8 bases. The read is 4 residues too short to cover the CDR3 end, so that end is filled in from the germline J gene. From germline, CDR1 is NSQYPW and CDR2 LRSPGD (reference sequence). CDR3 length: 15 amino acids. Losses at the gene ends were 4 bases for V and 0 bases for J; bases not matched to a gene: 5.

This clone was observed many times. Gene labels here are mouse ones. The read ends 4 residues shy of where the CDR3 ends; the end is completed using the germline J gene. J is TRBJ2-5 and V is TRBV3, with 12 bases identical to TRBD2. This CDR3 contains 17 residues. The trim removed 5 bases at V and 3 bases at J, leaving 9 bases unmatched. Germline CDR1 SNHLY, CDR2 FYNGKV (reference sequence). Partial CDR3 DNA: TGTGCCAGCAGCACCACGGACTGGGGGGGGTCTCAAGAC. Translating it yields CASSTTDWGGSQD. From start to end, the CDR3 is CASSTTDWGGSQDTQYF.

In regard to this clone: Gene names refer to mouse genes. The CDR3 goes on 4 residues after the read ends, and that part is filled in from the germline J gene. The genes are TRBV13-1 and TRBJ2-7; TRBD1 agrees at 7 bases. The CDR3 sequence is 14 residues long. Trimming at V came to 5 bases and at J to 2 bases, leaving 7 bases not matched to a gene. CDR1 is NSHNY and CDR2 is SYGAGN in the germline V gene. The part of the CDR3 DNA that was read is TGTGCCAGCAGCGGAACAGGGGTTCCCTAT. Translation: CASSGTGVPY. The full CDR3 sequence reads CASSGTGVPYEQYF.

The sample holds a few counts of this clone. The gene names here belong to mouse. The CDR3 end falls 4 residues outside the read, so it is completed with the germline J gene. V usage is TRBV31 and J usage is TRBJ2-5, with D possibly being TRBD1 (6 bases). Germline V lookup: CDR1 GKSSPN, CDR2 SITVG. The CDR3 totals 12 residues. The covered CDR3 bases are TGTGCCTGGAGTAGGGGGAGAGAC. As protein: CAWSRGRD. The full CDR3 protein is CAWSRGRDTQYF.

In this sample, this clone turned up a few times. Mouse gene names apply. The read ends 4 residues shy of where the CDR3 ends; the end is completed using the germline J gene. Other DNA sequences of this sample code for an identical CDR3. The chain carries TRBV1 and TRBJ2-5; 8 bases are a match to TRBD1. The CDR3 is 15 residues long. The J segment lost 2 bases and the V segment lost 0 bases, leaving 1 base of the junction unmatched. Germline CDR1 is NSQYPW and CDR2 is LRSPGD (reference sequence). CDR3 DNA (partial): TGCACCTGCAGTGCAGATACAGGGGGCCAAGAC. Protein product: CTCSADTGGQD. The complete CDR3 sequence is CTCSADTGGQDTQYF.

This clone was counted only a few times. Gene names denote mouse genes. CDR3 protein: CASSDQGLGGYEQYF. The CDR3 bases that were read are TGTGCCAGCAGTGATCAGGGACTGGGGGGATAT. This rearrangement joins TRBV13-1 to TRBJ2-7; 12 nucleotides match TRBD2. The DNA ends 4 residues before the CDR3 does, and the rest of the CDR3 is filled in from the germline J gene. Germline CDR1 NSHNY, CDR2 SYGAGN. The CDR3 loop spans 15 amino acids.

As for this clone: Germline and genes here are mouse. The CDR3 end is not reached by the read, which stops 4 residues before it; the germline J gene fills it in. V usage is TRBV13-3 and J usage is TRBJ2-4, with 7 bases matching TRBD2. Germline V gene lookup returns CDR1 NNHDY and CDR2 SYVADS. The CDR3 is 15 residues long. V lost 3 bases and J lost 2; bases outside the gene matches: 6. The CDR3 bases that were read are TGTGCCAGCAGTGCGGCGGACTGGTCTCAAAAC. It specifies CASSAADWSQN. The CDR3 reads in full as CASSAADWSQNTLYF. Full variable domain (remainder filled in from reference TRBV13-3 and TRBJ2-4): EAAVTQSPRSKVAVTGGKVTLSCHQTNNHDYMYWYRQDTGHGLRLIHYSYVADSTEKGDIPDGYKASRPSQENFSLILELASLSQTAVYFCASSAADWSQNTLYFGAGTRLSVL.